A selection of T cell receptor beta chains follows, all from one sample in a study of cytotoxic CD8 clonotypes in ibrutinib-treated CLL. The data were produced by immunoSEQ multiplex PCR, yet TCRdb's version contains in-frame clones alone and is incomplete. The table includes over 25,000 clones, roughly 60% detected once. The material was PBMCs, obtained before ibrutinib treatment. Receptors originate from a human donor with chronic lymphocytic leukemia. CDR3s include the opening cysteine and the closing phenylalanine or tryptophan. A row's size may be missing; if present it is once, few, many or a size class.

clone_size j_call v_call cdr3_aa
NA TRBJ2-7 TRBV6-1 CASSALAGAYEQYF
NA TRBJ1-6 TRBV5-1 CASSQGVQNSPLHF
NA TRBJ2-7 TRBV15 CATQFSGGPSYEQYF
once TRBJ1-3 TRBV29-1 CSVVDHLSGNTIYF
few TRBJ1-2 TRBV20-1 CSAGTGYGYTF
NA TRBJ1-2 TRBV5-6 CASSHTGQSIAGGYTF
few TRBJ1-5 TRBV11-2 CASSQLRDRLNQPQHF
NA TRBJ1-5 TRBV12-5 CASGLVGQGARSNQPQHF
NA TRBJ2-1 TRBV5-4 CASSLVGGLNNEQFF
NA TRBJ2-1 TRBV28 CASSLYGMGRKFF
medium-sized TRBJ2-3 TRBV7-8 CASETSGSNTQYF
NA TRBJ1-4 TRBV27 CASSLGSGGKLFF
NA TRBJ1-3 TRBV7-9 CASSAIRQKRGNTIYF
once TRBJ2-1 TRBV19 CASSPQGDLRGEQFF
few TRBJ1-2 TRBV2 CASSGSGTHYGYTF
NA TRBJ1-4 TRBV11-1 CASSLDGEPSEKLFF
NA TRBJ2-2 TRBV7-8 CASSLWGTSATGELFF
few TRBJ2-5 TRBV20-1 CSARSQETQYF
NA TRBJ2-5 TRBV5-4 CASSLQGAGETQYF
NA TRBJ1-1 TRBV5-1 CASTETGGHTEAFF
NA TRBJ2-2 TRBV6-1 CASSELAGNTGELFF
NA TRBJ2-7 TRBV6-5 CASSYYSEQYF
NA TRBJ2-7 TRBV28 CAVKTSGVPYF
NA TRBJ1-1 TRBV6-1 CASNRQGPPVVAFF
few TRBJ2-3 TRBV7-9 CASSATSGGLLTDTQYF
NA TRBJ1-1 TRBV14 CASSRWGAGHNTEAFF
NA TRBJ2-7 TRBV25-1 CASSDVGSLREQYF
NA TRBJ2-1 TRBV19 CASNPLGGGIDEQFF
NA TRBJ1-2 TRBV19 CASSPGTGDGYTF
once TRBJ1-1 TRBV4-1 CASSDLGRRNTEAFF
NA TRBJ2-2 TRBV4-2 CASSHPDGGHSGELFF
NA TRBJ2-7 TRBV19 CASSSFGTAVYEQYF
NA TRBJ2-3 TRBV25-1 CASSDRERKGDTQYF
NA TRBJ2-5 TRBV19 CASSGGATGETQYF
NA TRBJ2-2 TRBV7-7 CASSPGWVAGELFF
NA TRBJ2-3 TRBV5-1 CASSSGTGVDTQYF
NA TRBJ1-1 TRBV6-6 CASSYYPENTEAFF
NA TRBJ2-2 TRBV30 CAWSFVATGELFF